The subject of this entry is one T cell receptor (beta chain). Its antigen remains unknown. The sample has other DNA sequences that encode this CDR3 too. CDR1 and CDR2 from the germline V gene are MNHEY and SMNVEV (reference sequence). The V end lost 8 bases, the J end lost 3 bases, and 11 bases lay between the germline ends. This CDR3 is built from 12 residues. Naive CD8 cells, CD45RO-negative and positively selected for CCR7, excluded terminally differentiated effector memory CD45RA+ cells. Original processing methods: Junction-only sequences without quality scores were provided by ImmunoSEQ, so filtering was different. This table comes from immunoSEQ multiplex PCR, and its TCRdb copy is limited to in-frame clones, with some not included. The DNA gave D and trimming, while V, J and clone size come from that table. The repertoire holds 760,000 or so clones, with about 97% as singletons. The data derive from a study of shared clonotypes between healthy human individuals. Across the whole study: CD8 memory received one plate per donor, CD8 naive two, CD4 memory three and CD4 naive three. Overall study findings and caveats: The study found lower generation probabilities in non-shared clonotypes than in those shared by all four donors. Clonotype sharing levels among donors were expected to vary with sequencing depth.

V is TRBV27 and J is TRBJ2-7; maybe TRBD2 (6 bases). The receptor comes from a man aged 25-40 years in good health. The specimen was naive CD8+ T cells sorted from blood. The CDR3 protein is CASGVGSYEQYF. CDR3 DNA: TGTGCCAGCGGGGTCGGGAGCTACGAGCAGTACTTC.